The present T cell receptor beta chain was sequenced within a study of blood T cell repertoires in COVID-19. Turning to the study itself: The analysed material was cDNA or gDNA that came from T cells, B-cell-depleted T cells, or PBMCs.

Original processing methods: The assay estimated nucleated cells by amplifying reference gene primers. Repertoires were generated with immunoSEQ multiplex PCR, while TCRdb's copy carries only in-frame clones and drops some. The V and J calls and clone size are taken from that table; D and trimming were inferred from the DNA. The repertoire holds 200,000 or so clones, with about 80% as singletons. V gave up 6 bases and J gave up 9 bases, with 15 bases separating them. CDR3 length equals 13 residues. CDR1 and CDR2 from the germline V gene are MDHEN and SYDVKM. Which cohort a participant joined came from the clinical history participants gave.

The chain links TRBV28 to TRBJ1-5, with D possibly being TRBD1 (5 bases). The source material was PBMCs or T cells enriched from blood (not recorded which). This clonotype was obtained from a man aged 40-50 years who had recovered from COVID-19. The CDR3, as DNA: TGTGCCAGCAGCCTAGACGGACAAGGGCCCCAGCATTTT. Its translation is CASSLDGQGPQHF.